The rows below give T cell receptor beta chains drawn from one sample of a study of cytomegalovirus exposure and HLA in healthy donors. The method was immunoSEQ multiplex PCR; TCRdb's version includes in-frame clones alone and lacks a portion of them. The sample holds approximately 46,000 clones, roughly 93% seen once. Sequencing used PBMCs. The receptor source for this set is a man in his late teens or twenties in good health and CMV-seronegative. Each CDR3 is given with its conserved first and last residue. D genes are given only for firm matches. Clone size is stated in some rows and not others, as once, few, many or a class when expanded.

clone_size | d_call | j_call | v_call | cdr3_aa | cdr3_nt
- | TRBD2 | TRBJ2-7 | TRBV28 | CASNLAGVIEQYF | TGTGCCAGCAACTTAGCGGGAGTTATCGAGCAGTACTTC
- | - | TRBJ2-1 | TRBV15 | CATSRKASEYNEQFF | TGTGCCACCAGCAGAAAAGCTAGCGAGTACAATGAGCAGTTCTTC
- | - | TRBJ1-2 | TRBV21-1 | CASSAPSGQGGFYGYTF | TGTGCCAGCAGCGCCCCCTCGGGCCAGGGAGGTTTCTATGGCTACACCTTC
- | - | TRBJ1-3 | TRBV7-9 | CASSGAPFRSGNTIYF | TGTGCCAGCAGCGGGGCCCCTTTCCGCTCTGGAAACACCATATATTTT
- | TRBD1 | TRBJ2-2 | TRBV5-1 | CASSGSGQGAGTGELFF | TGCGCCAGCAGCGGATCCGGACAGGGGGCAGGGACCGGGGAGCTGTTTTTT
- | TRBD2 | TRBJ2-3 | TRBV5-4 | CASSLRLAGALGDTQYF | TGTGCCAGCAGCCTCCGACTAGCGGGAGCCCTCGGGGATACGCAGTATTTT
- | TRBD2 | TRBJ2-1 | TRBV6-1 | CASSEALRERDNEQFF | TGTGCCAGCAGTGAAGCACTGCGGGAGAGGGACAATGAGCAGTTCTTC
few | TRBD2 | TRBJ2-1 | TRBV19 | CASSVSSGRAQFF | TGTGCCAGTAGTGTCTCGAGCGGGAGGGCGCAGTTCTTC
few | TRBD2 | TRBJ2-1 | TRBV6-4 | CASSAGRDYNEQFF | TGTGCCAGCAGCGCCGGGAGGGACTACAATGAGCAGTTCTTC
- | TRBD1 | TRBJ2-5 | TRBV4-2 | CASSQGERGRKETQYF | TGTGCCAGCAGCCAAGGCGAAAGGGGGCGCAAAGAGACCCAGTACTTC
- | - | TRBJ2-5 | TRBV28 | CASSFLLGPQETQYF | TGTGCCAGCAGTTTTCTACTGGGGCCTCAAGAGACCCAGTACTTC
- | TRBD1 | TRBJ1-1 | TRBV29-1 | CSVRQGNTEAFF | TGCAGCGTCCGACAGGGAAACACTGAAGCTTTCTTT
- | TRBD1 | TRBJ2-7 | TRBV14 | CASSQDVWGQHLNYEQYF | TGTGCCAGCAGCCAAGATGTTTGGGGACAGCACCTCAACTACGAGCAGTACTTC
- | - | TRBJ1-2 | TRBV28 | CASSLRYGYTF | TGTGCCAGCAGTCTCCGTTATGGCTACACCTTC
- | - | TRBJ1-4 | TRBV19 | CASSPTGREKLFF | TGTGCCAGTAGCCCGACAGGACGCGAAAAACTGTTTTTT
- | TRBD2 | TRBJ2-7 | TRBV15 | CATSGEAGAEQYF | TGTGCCACCAGCGGAGAAGCGGGAGCTGAGCAGTACTTC
- | - | TRBJ2-7 | TRBV19 | CASSRGEYEQYF | TGTGCCAGTAGTAGGGGAGAATACGAGCAGTACTTC
- | TRBD1 | TRBJ2-3 | TRBV29-1 | CSVQQGASLVPDTQYF | TGCAGCGTTCAACAGGGGGCAAGTTTGGTGCCAGATACGCAGTATTTT
- | - | TRBJ1-2 | TRBV6-5 | CASSYSASNYGYTF | TGTGCCAGCAGTTACTCGGCCAGTAACTATGGCTACACCTTC
- | TRBD1 | TRBJ1-5 | TRBV30 | CAWSGDSTNQPQHF | TGTGCCTGGAGCGGGGACAGTACCAATCAGCCCCAGCATTTT
- | TRBD1 | TRBJ1-2 | TRBV27 | CASSSRGTSYGYTF | TGTGCCAGCAGTTCCAGGGGGACGAGCTATGGCTACACCTTC